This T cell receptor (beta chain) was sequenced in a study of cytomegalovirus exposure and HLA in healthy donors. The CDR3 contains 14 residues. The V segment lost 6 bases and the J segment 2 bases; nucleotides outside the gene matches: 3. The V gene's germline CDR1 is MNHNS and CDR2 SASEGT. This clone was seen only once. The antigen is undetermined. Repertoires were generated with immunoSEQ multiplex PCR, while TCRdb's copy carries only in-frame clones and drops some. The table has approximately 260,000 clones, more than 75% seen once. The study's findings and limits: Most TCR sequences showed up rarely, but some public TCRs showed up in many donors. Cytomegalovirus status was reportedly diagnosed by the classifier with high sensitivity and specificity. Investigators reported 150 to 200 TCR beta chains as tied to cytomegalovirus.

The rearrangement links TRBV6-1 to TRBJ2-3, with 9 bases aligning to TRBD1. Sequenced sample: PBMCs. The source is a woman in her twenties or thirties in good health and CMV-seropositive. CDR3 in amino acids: CASRGTGFTDTQYF. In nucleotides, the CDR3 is TGTGCCAGCAGGGGGACAGGGTTCACAGATACGCAGTATTTT.